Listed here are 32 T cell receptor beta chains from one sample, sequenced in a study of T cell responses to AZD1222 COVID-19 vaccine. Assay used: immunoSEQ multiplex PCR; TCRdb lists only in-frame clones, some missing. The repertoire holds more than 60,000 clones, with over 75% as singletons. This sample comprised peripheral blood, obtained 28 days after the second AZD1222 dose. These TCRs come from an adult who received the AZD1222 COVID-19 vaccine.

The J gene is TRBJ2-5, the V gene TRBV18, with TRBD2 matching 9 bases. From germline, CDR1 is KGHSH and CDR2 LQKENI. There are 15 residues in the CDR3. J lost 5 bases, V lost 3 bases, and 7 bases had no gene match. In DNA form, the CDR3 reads TGTGCCAGCTCACCGGACGTAGCGGGGGACGAGACCCAGTACTTC. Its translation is CASSPDVAGDETQYF.

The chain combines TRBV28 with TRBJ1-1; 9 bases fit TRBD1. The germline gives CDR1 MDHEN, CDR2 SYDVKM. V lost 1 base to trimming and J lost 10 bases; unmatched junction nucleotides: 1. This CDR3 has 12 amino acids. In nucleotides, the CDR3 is TGTGCCAGCAGTTTATTGGACAGGGGAGCTTTCTTT. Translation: CASSLLDRGAFF.

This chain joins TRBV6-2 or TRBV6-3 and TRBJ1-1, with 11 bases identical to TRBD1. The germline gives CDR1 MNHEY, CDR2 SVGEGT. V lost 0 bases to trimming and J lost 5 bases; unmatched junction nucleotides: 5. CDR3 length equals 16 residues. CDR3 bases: TGTGCCAGCAGTTACTCCGGGACAGGGGGAAAGACTGAAGCTTTCTTT. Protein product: CASSYSGTGGKTEAFF.

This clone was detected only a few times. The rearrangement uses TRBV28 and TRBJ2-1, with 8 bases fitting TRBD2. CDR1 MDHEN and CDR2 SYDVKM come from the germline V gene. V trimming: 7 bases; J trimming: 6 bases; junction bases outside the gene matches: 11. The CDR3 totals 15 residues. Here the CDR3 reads CASNRIAGPGNEQFF. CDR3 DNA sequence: TGTGCCAGCAACCGTATAGCGGGGCCAGGCAATGAGCAGTTCTTC. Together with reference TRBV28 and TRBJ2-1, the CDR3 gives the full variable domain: DVKVTQSSRYLVKRTGEKVFLECVQDMDHENMFWYRQDPGLGLRLIYFSYDVKMKEKGDIPEGYSVSREKKERFSLILESASTNQTSMYLCASNRIAGPGNEQFFGPGTRLTVL.

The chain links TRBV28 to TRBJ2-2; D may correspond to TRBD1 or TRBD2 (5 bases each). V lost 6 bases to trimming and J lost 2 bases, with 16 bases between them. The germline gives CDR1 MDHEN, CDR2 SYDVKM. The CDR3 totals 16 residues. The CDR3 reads CASSPLGPGNTGELFF. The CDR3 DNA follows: TGTGCCAGCAGCCCCTTGGGACCGGGTAACACCGGGGAGCTGTTTTTT.

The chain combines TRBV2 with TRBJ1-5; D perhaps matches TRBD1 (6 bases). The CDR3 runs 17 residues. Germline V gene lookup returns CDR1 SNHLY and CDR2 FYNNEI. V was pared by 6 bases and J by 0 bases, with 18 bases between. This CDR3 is CASRSRGGVYSNQPQHF. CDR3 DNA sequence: TGTGCCAGCAGGTCTAGGGGGGGCGTTTATAGCAATCAGCCCCAGCATTTT. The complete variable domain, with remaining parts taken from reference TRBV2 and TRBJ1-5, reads EPEVTQTPSHQVTQMGQEVILRCVPISNHLYFYWYRQILGQKVEFLVSFYNNEISEKSEIFDDQFSVERPDGSNFTLKIRSTKLEDSAMYFCASRSRGGVYSNQPQHFGDGTRLSIL.

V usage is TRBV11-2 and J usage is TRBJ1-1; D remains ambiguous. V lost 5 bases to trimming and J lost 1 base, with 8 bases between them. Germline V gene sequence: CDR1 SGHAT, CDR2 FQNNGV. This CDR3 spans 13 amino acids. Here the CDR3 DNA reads TGTGCCAGCAGCCCCCAAGAGAACACTGAAGCTTTCTTT. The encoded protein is CASSPQENTEAFF.

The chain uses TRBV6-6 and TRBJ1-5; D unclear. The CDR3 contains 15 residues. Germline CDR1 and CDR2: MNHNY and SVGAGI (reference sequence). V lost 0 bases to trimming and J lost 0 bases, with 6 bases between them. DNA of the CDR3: TGTGCCAGCAGTTACTCGTATCTTAGCAATCAGCCCCAGCATTTT. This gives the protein CASSYSYLSNQPQHF.

The CDR3 loop reads CASSPQGRMNTEAFF. The CDR3 coding sequence is TGTGCCAGCAGCCCACAGGGGAGGATGAACACTGAAGCTTTCTTT. The chain links TRBV2 to TRBJ1-1, with TRBD1 identical over 7 bases. Trimming at V came to 6 bases and at J to 0 bases, leaving 7 bases not matched to a gene. The CDR3 sequence is 15 residues long. Germline CDR1 reads SNHLY; CDR2 reads FYNNEI.

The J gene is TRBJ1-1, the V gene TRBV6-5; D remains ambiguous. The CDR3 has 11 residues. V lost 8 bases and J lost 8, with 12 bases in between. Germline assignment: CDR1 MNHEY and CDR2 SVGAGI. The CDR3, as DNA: TGTGCCAGCCGATGGACGGCCGAAGCTTTCTTT. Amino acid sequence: CASRWTAEAFF.

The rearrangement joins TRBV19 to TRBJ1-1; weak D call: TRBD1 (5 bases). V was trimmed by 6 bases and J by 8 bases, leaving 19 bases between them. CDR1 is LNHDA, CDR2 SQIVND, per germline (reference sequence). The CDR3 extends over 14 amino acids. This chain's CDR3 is CASRTNGGFGEAFF. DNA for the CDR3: TGTGCCAGTAGGACAAATGGGGGGTTCGGGGAAGCTTTCTTT.

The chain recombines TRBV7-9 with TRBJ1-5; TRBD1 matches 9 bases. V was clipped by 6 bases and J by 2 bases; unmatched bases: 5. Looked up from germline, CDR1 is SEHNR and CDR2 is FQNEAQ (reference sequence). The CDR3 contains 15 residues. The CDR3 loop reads CASSTTGGGNQPQHF. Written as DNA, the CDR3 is TGTGCCAGCAGTACAACAGGGGGCGGCAATCAGCCCCAGCATTTT.

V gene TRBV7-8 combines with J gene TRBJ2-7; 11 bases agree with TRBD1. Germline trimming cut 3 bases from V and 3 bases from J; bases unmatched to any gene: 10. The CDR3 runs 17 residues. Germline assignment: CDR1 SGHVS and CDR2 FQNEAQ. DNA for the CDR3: TGTGCCAGCAGCTTCGAGGACAGGGGGCGCGGAGGCTACGAGCAGTACTTC. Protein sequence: CASSFEDRGRGGYEQYF.

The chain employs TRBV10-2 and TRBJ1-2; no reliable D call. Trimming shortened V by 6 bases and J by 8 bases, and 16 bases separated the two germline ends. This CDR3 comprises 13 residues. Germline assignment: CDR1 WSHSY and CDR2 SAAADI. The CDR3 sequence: CASSPRTARGYTF. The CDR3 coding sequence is TGCGCCAGCAGCCCAAGGACGGCGAGAGGCTACACCTTC.

The CDR3 is CSVVGTGDDEQYF. CDR3 DNA: TGCAGCGTTGTTGGGACAGGGGATGACGAGCAGTACTTC. The genes are TRBV29-1 and TRBJ2-7, with 10 bases matching TRBD1. The CDR3 spans 13 residues. Per germline, CDR1 SQVTM and CDR2 ANQGSEA. V was clipped by 4 bases and J by 5 bases; unmatched bases: 5.

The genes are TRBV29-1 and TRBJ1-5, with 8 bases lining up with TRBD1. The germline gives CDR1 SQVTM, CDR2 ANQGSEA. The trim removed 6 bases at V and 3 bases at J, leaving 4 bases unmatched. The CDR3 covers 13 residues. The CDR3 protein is CSVRTGLNQPQHF. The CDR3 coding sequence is TGCAGCGTAAGGACAGGGCTCAATCAGCCCCAGCATTTT.

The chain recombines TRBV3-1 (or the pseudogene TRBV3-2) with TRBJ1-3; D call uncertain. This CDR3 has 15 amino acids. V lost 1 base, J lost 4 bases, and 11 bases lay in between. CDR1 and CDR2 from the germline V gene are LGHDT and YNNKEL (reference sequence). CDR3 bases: TGTGCCAGCAGCCAAGTTCCAGGTGGGGGAAACACCATATATTTT. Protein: CASSQVPGGGNTIYF.

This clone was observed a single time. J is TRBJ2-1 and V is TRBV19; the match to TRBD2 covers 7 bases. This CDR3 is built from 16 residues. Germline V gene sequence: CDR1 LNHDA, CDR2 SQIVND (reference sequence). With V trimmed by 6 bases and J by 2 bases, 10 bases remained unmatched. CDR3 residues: CASSERAGRTYNEQFF. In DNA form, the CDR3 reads TGTGCCAGTAGCGAGAGAGCGGGGAGAACCTACAATGAGCAGTTCTTC.

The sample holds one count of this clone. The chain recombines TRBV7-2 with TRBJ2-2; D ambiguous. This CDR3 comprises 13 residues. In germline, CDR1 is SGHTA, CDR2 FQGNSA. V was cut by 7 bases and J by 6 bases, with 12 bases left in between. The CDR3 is CASTLWGSGELFF. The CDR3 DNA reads TGTGCCAGCACCCTTTGGGGTTCCGGGGAGCTGTTTTTT.

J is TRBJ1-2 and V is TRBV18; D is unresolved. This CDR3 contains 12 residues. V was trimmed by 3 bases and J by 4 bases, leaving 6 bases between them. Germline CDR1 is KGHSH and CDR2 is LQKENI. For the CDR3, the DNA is TGTGCCAGCTCACCGGGCAGCTATGGCTACACCTTC. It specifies CASSPGSYGYTF.

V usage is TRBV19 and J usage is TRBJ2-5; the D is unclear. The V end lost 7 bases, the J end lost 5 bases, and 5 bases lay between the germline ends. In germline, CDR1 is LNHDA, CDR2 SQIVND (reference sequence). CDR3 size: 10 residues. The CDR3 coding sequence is TGTGCCAGTAATTGGGAGACCCAGTACTTC. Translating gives CASNWETQYF.

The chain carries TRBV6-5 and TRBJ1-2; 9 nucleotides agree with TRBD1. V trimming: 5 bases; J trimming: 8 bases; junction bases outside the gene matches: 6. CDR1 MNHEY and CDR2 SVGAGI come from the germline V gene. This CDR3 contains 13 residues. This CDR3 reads CASSPRTGEGYTF. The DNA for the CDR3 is TGTGCCAGCAGTCCCCGGACAGGGGAAGGCTACACCTTC.

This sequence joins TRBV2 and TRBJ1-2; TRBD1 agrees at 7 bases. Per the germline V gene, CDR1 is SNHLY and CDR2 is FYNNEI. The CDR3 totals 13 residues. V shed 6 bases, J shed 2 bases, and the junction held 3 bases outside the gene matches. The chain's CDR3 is CASRATGNYGYTF. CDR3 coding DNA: TGTGCCAGCAGGGCGACAGGGAACTATGGCTACACCTTC.

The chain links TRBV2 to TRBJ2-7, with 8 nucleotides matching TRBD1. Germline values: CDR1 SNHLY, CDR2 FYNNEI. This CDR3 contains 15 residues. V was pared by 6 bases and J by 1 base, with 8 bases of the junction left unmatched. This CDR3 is CASRGGTGPSYEQYF. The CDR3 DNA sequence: TGTGCCAGCAGAGGAGGGACAGGCCCTTCCTACGAGCAGTACTTC.

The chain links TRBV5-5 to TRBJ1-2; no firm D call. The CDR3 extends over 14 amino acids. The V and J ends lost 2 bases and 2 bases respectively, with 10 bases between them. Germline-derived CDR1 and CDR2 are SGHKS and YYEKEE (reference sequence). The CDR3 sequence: CASSFHRTNYGYTF. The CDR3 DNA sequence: TGTGCCAGCAGCTTTCACAGAACCAACTATGGCTACACCTTC.

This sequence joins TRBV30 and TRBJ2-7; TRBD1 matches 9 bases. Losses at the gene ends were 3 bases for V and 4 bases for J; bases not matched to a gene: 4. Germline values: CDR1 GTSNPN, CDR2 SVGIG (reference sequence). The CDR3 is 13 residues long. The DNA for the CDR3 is TGTGCCTGGAGGCGGACAGGGGAATACGAGCAGTACTTC. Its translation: CAWRRTGEYEQYF. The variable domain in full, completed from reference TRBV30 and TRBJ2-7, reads SQTIHQWPATLVQPVGSPLSLECTVEGTSNPNLYWYRQAAGRGLQLLFYSVGIGQISSEVPQNLSASRPQDRQFILSSKKLLLSDSGFYLCAWRRTGEYEQYFGPGTRLTVT.

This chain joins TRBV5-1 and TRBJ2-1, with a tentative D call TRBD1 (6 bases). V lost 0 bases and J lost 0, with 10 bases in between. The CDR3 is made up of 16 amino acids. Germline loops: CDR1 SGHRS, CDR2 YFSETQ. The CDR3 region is CASSLDTGSSYNEQFF. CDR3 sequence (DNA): TGCGCCAGCAGCTTGGACACAGGGAGCTCCTACAATGAGCAGTTCTTC.

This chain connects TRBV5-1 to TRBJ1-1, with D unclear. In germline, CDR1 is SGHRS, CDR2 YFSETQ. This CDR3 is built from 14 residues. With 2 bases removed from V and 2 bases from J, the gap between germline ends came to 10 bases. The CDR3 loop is CASSLEGGNTEAFF. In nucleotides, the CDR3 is TGCGCCAGCAGCTTAGAGGGCGGTAACACTGAAGCTTTCTTT.

Here the CDR3 DNA reads TGTGCCAGCAGGAACTGGAAGTTCGATACGAACACTGAAGCTTTCTTT. Translating it yields CASRNWKFDTNTEAFF. The chain links TRBV4-2 to TRBJ1-1; no clear D. The V gene lost 6 bases and the J gene lost 1 base, with 18 bases spanning the gap. Germline CDR1 is LGHNA and CDR2 is YNFKEQ. The CDR3 is made up of 16 amino acids.

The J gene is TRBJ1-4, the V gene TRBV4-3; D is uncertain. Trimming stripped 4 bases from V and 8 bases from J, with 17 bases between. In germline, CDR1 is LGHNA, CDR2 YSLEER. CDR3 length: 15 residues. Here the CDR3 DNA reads TGCGCCAGCAGCCGCCGGAGAGAGGAGGGCGAAAAACTGTTTTTT. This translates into CASSRRREEGEKLFF.

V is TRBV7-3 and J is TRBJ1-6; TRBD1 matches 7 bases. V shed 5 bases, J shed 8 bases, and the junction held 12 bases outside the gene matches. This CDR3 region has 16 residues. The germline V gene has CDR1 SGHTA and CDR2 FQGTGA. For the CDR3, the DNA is TGTGCCAGCAGCGCCGGGACAGCTAGGCGGGATTCACCCCTCCACTTT. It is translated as CASSAGTARRDSPLHF.

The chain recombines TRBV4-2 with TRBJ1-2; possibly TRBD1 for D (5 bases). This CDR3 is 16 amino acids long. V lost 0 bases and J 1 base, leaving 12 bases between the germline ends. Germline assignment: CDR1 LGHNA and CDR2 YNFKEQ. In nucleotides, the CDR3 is TGTGCCAGCAGCCAAGATGGGGACGGCGTTAACTATGGCTACACCTTC. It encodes CASSQDGDGVNYGYTF.